This TCR beta chain was captured by sequencing in a study of T cell responses to AZD1222 COVID-19 vaccine. The wider study: Pooling was applied to second doses at about 4 or about 12 weeks.

Points on this clone: Its target is not known.

Findings and limits, study-wide: Of the AZD1222 recipients, only five to seven were seropositive at baseline. The study found vaccine-associated CD4 TCRs spanning spike, dominant at 160-218 and 743-854. Females outnumbered males among donors, who were mostly white British; clonal diversity was possibly underestimated.

TCRdb's table, derived via immunoSEQ multiplex PCR, lists solely in-frame clones and lacks some. Here the sample spans 84,000 or so clones, 80% to 90% being singletons. Sequenced material: peripheral blood, taken on day 0 of AZD1222 vaccination. The TCR was taken from an adult in good health.

The CDR3 sequence is CASKPGTGPTRAFF. DNA for the CDR3: TGTGCCAGCAAGCCCGGGACAGGGCCCACGCGGGCTTTCTTT. V is TRBV3-1 (or the pseudogene TRBV3-2) and J is TRBJ1-1; 9 bases fit TRBD1. The CDR3 sequence is 14 residues long. Losses at the gene ends were 7 bases for V and 11 bases for J; bases not matched to a gene: 14. Germline assignment: CDR1 LGHDT and CDR2 YNNKEL (reference sequence).